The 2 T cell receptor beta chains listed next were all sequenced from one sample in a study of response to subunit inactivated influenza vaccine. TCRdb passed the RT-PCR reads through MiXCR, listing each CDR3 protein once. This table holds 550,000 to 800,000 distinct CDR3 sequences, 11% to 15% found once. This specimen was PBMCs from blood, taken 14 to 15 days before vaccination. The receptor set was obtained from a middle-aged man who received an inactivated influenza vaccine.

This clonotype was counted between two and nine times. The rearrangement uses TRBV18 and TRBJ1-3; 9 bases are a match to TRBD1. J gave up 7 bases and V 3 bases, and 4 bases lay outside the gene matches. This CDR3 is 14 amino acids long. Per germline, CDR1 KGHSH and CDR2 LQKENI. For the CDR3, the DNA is TGTGCCAGCTCACCCGGGACAGGGACGAACACCATATATTTT. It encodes CASSPGTGTNTIYF.

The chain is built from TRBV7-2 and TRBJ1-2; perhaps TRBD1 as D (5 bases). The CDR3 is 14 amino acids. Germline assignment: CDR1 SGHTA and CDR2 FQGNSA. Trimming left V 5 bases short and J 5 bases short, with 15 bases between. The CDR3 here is CASSPDGGLYGYTF. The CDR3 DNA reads TGTGCCAGCAGCCCAGACGGGGGGTTGTATGGCTACACCTTC.